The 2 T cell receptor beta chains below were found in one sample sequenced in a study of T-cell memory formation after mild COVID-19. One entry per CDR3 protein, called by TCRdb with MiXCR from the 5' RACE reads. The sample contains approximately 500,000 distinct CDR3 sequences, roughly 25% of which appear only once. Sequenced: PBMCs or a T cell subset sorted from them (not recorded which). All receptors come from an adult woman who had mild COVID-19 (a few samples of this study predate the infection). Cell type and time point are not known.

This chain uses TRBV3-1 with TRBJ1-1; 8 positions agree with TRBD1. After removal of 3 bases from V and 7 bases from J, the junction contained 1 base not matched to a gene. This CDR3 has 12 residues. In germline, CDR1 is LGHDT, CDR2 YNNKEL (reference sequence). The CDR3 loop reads CASSQGQVEAFF. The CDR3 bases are TGTGCCAGCAGCCAGGGACAGGTTGAAGCTTTCTTT.

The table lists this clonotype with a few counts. CDR3: CASSSRGPGRSTSGTSYEQYF. The CDR3 DNA follows: TGTGCCAGCAGCTCCCGAGGGCCAGGGCGCTCGACTAGCGGAACCTCCTACGAGCAGTACTTC. The chain carries TRBV11-2 and TRBJ2-7; 9 nucleotides agree with TRBD2. Germline loops: CDR1 SGHAT, CDR2 FQNNGV. V shed 4 bases, J shed 0 bases, and the junction held 22 bases outside the gene matches. The CDR3 consists of 21 residues.